This T cell receptor (beta chain) was recorded in a study of cytotoxic CD8 clonotypes in ibrutinib-treated CLL. Using immunoSEQ multiplex PCR, the repertoire was profiled, and TCRdb retains in-frame clones only, with some absent. The sample consists of 300,000 to 400,000 clones, roughly 67% of them appearing once. The sequencing used PBMCs, collected after 36 months of ibrutinib treatment. This TCR derives from a human donor with chronic lymphocytic leukemia.

CDR3 sequence: CATSRGQGLSYGYTF. DNA of the CDR3: TGTGCCACCAGCAGGGGACAGGGCCTGTCCTATGGCTACACCTTC. The rearrangement links TRBV15 to TRBJ1-2; 9 positions agree with TRBD1. This CDR3 contains 15 residues. V trimming: 3 bases; J trimming: 4 bases; junction bases outside the gene matches: 6. CDR1 is LNHNV, CDR2 YYDKDF, per germline (reference sequence).